This T cell receptor (beta chain) was identified during a study of CD8 T cells in ankylosing spondylitis. The CDR3 is 13 residues long. V was pared by 4 bases and J by 6 bases, with 10 bases between. Germline V lookup: CDR1 KGHDR, CDR2 SFDVKD. TCRdb reprocessed the 5' RACE reads with MiXCR, giving one entry per CDR3 protein. Of 150,000 to 200,000 distinct CDR3 sequences detected, 13% appear once; the ten largest clones hold roughly 9.6%. This clonotype was seen many times. The V call is TRBV24-1, the J call TRBJ2-3; D remains ambiguous. Sequenced: blood, either unsorted or a sorted T cell fraction (not recorded which). The sequence was collected from a female donor with ankylosing spondylitis or in good health (not recorded which). CDR3 residues: CATSELNPDTQYF. The CDR3 DNA follows: TGTGCCACCAGTGAACTTAATCCGGATACGCAGTATTTT.